What follows describes a single T cell receptor (beta chain). The data stem from a study of Ad26.COV2.S vaccination and SARS-CoV-2 variants. The treatment here: roughly 18 received Ad26.COV2.S at low or high dose, single or two shots; 5 received placebo; per-sample allocation not given. Day 63 after the first injection of vaccine or placebo was the sampling time. The protocol was immunoSEQ multiplex PCR, while the TCRdb copy is restricted to in-frame clones and leaves out a portion. Of about 250,000 clones listed, roughly nine tenths are singletons. The sample here was peripheral blood, taken in a trial of Ad26.COV2.S vaccine versus placebo. The clonotype comes from a person aged 18 to 59 who received the Ad26.COV2.S COVID-19 vaccine or a placebo.

CDR3 nucleotide sequence: TGTGCCAGCAGCTCACCTTCCAAACGACGGGACAGTAAGAACACTGAAGCTTTCTTT. It specifies CASSSPSKRRDSKNTEAFF. The chain has TRBV21-1 and TRBJ1-1; the listed D gene, TRBD1, was not tested against the DNA. TRBV21-1 is described as a pseudogene. The CDR3 runs 19 residues.